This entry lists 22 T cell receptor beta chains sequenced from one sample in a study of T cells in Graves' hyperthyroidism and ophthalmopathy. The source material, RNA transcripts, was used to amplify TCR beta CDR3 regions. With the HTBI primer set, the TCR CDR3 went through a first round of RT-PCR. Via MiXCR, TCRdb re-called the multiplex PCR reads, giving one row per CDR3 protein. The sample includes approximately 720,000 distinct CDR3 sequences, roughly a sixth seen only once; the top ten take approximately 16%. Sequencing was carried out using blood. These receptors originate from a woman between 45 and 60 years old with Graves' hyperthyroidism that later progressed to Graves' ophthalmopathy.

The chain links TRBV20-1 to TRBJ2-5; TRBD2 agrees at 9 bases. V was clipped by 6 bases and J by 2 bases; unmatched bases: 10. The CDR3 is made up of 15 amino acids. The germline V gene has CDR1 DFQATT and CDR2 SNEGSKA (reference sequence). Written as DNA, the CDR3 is TGCAGTGCCCCGAATAGCGGGGGTCGTCAAGAGACCCAGTACTTC. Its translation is CSAPNSGGRQETQYF.

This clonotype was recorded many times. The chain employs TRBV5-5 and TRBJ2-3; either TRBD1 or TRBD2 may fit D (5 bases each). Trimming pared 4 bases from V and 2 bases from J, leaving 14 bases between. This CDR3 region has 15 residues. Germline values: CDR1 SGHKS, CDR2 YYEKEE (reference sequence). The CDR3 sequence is CASSHPWGTTDTQYF. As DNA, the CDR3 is TGTGCCAGCAGCCATCCGTGGGGGACCACAGATACGCAGTATTTT.

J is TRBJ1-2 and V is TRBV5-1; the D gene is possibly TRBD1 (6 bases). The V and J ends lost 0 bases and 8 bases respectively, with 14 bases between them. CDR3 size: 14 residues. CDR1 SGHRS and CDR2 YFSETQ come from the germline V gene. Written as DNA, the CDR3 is TGCGCCAGCAGCTTGGTGTCACAGGGTGAAGGCTACACCTTC. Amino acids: CASSLVSQGEGYTF. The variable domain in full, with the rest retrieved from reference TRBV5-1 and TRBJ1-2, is KAGVTQTPRYLIKTRGQQVTLSCSPISGHRSVSWYQQTPGQGLQFLFEYFSETQRNKGNFPGRFSGRQFSNSRSEMNVSTLELGDSALYLCASSLVSQGEGYTFGSGTRLTVV.

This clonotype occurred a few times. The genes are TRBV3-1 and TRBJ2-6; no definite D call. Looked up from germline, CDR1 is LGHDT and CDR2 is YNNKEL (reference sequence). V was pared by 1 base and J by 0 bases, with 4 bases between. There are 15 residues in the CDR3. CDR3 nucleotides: TGTGCCAGCAGCCAAGTAAGCTCTGGGGCCAACGTCCTGACTTTC. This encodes CASSQVSSGANVLTF.

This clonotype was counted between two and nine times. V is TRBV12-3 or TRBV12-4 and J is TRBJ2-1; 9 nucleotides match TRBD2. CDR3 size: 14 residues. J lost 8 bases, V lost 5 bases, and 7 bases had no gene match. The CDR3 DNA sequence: TGTGCCAGCAGTGGTGCGGGGGGGCCGGATGAGCAGTTCTTC. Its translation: CASSGAGGPDEQFF.

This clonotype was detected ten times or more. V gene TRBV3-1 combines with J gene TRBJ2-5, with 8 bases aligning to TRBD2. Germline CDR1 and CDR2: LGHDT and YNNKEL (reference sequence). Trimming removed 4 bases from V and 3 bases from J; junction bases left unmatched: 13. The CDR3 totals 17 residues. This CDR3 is CASSRIGAGGREETQYF. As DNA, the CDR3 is TGTGCCAGCAGCCGCATTGGCGCGGGGGGTCGCGAAGAGACCCAGTACTTC.

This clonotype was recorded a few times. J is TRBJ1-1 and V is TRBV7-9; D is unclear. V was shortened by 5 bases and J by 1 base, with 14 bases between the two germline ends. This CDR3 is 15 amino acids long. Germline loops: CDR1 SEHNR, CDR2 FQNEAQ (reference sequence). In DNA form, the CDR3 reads TGTGCCAGCAGCCCATTGGACCTAGGGAACACTGAAGCTTTCTTT. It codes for CASSPLDLGNTEAFF.

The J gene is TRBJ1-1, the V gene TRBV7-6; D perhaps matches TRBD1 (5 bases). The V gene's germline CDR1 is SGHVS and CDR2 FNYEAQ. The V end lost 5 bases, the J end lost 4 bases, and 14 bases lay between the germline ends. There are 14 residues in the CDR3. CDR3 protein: CASSARSTGTEAFF. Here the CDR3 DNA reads TGTGCCAGCAGCGCGCGAAGTACAGGCACTGAAGCTTTCTTT.

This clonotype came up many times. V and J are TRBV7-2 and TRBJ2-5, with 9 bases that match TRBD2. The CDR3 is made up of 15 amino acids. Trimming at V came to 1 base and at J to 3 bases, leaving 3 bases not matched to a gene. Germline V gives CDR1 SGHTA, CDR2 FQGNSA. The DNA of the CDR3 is TGTGCCAGCAGCTTAGAGGCTAGCGGGGAAGAGACCCAGTACTTC. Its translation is CASSLEASGEETQYF.

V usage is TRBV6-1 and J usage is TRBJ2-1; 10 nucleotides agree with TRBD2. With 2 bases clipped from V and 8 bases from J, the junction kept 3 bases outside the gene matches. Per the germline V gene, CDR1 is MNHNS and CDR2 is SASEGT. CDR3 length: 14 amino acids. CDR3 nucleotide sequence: TGTGCCAGCAGTGAACTAGCGGGGGTGGATGAGCAGTTCTTC. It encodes CASSELAGVDEQFF.

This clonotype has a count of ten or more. The CDR3 sequence: CASSLGDRGTGYTF. CDR3 DNA: TGCGCCAGCAGCTTGGGGGACAGGGGGACTGGCTACACCTTC. The genes are TRBV5-1 and TRBJ1-2; 11 bases map to TRBD1. J was trimmed by 7 bases and V by 0 bases; bases with no gene match: 2. CDR1 is SGHRS and CDR2 is YFSETQ in the germline V gene. This CDR3 has 14 amino acids.

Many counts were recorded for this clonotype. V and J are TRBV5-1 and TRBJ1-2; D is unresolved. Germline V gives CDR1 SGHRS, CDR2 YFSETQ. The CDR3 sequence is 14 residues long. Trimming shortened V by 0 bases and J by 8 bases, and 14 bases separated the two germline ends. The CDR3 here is CASSLEWRSEGYTF. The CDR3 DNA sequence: TGCGCCAGCAGCTTGGAGTGGAGGTCCGAAGGCTACACCTTC.

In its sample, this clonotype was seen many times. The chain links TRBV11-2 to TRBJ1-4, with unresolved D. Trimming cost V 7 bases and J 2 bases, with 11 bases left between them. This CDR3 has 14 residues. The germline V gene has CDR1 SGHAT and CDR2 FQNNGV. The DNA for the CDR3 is TGTGCCAGCAAGGTGGCAGTGACTAATGAAAAACTGTTTTTT. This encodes CASKVAVTNEKLFF. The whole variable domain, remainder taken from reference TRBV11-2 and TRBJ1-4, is EAGVAQSPRYKIIEKRQSVAFWCNPISGHATLYWYQQILGQGPKLLIQFQNNGVVDDSQLPKDRFSAERLKGVDSTLKIQPAKLEDSAVYLCASKVAVTNEKLFFGSGTQLSVL.

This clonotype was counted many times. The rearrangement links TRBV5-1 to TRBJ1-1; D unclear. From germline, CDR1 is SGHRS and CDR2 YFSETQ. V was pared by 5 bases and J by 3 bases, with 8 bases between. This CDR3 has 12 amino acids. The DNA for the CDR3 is TGCGCCAGCAGTATTACGGACACTGAAGCTTTCTTT. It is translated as CASSITDTEAFF.

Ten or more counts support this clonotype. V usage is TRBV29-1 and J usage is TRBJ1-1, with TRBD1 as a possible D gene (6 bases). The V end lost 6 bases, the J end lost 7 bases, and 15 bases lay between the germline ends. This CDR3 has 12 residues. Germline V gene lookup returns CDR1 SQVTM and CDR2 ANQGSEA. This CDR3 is CSVSGTTDEAFF. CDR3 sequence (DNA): TGCAGCGTCTCCGGGACAACCGATGAAGCTTTCTTT.

In DNA, the CDR3 is TGCGCCAGCAGCCTTTATTCCCGGGACACGGCTTTCTTT. This encodes CASSLYSRDTAFF. The gene calls are TRBV4-1 and TRBJ1-1, with D possibly being TRBD1 (6 bases). Germline CDR1 reads MGHRA; CDR2 reads YSYEKL. CDR3 size: 13 residues. Trimming removed 4 bases at V and 11 bases at J, with 17 bases between.

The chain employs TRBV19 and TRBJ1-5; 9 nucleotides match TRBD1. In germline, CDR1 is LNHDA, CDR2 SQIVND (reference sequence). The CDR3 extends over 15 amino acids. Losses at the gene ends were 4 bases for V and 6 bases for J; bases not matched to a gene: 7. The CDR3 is CASSTKTGGSQPQHF. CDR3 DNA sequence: TGTGCCAGTAGTACAAAGACAGGGGGTAGTCAGCCCCAGCATTTT.

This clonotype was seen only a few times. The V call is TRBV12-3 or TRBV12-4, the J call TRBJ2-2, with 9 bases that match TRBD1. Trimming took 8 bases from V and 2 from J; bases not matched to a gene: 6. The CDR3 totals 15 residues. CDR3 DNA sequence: TGTGCCAGCGACAAAACAGGGGGCAACACCGGGGAGCTGTTTTTT. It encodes CASDKTGGNTGELFF.

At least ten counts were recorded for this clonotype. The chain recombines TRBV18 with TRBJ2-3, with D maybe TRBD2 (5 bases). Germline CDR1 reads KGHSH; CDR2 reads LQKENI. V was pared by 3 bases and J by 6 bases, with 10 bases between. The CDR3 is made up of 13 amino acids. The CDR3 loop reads CASSPPGSDTQYF. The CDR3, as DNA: TGTGCCAGCTCACCGCCGGGGAGCGATACGCAGTATTTT.

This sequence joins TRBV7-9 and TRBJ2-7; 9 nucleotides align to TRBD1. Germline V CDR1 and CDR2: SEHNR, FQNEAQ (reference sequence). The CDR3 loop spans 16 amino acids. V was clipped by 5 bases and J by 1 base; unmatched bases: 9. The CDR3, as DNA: TGTGCCAGCAGCGCCAGGACAGGGGAAGGATCCTACGAGCAGTACTTC. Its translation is CASSARTGEGSYEQYF.

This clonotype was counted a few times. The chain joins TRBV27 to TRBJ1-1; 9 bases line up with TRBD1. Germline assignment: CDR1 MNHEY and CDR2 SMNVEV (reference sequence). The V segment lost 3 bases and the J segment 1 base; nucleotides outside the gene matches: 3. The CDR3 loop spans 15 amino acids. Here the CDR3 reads CASSLTGGQNTEAFF. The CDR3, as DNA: TGTGCCAGCAGTTTGACAGGGGGACAGAACACTGAAGCTTTCTTT.

The CDR3 DNA follows: TGTGCCACCAGCAGAGGTAGCGGGGCACTAGCCAAAAACATTCAGTACTTC. Translating gives CATSRGSGALAKNIQYF. The rearrangement joins TRBV15 to TRBJ2-4, with 8 bases fitting TRBD2. Germline-derived CDR1 and CDR2 are LNHNV and YYDKDF (reference sequence). J was trimmed by 0 bases and V by 1 base; bases with no gene match: 5. This CDR3 contains 17 residues.